Listed below are T cell receptor beta chains from one sample, sequenced in a study of blood T cell repertoires in COVID-19. Clones were read by immunoSEQ multiplex PCR, and TCRdb kept only the in-frame ones, dropping some. This table holds fewer than 350,000 clones, 65% to 90% found once. Sequencing used peripheral blood. The receptors were gathered from a human donor in a cohort sampled during active COVID-19. Each CDR3 is given with its conserved first and last residue. The D gene is left open where the match is weak. Size values are once, few and many counts, or a class for expanded clones, and some rows have none.

>-|TRBJ1-3|TRBV7-8|TRBD1
TGTGCCAGCAGCCGAGCAGGGGGTGCAAACACCATATATTTT
CASSRAGGANTIYF
>-|TRBJ2-5|TRBV5-1|TRBD1
TGCGCCAGCAGCATCCGGACAGGGGGCACGGAGACCCAGTACTTC
CASSIRTGGTETQYF
>-|TRBJ2-5|TRBV12-5|TRBD2
TGTGCTAGTGCTCGGGGGGAACACTACAAAGAGACCCAGTACTTC
CASARGEHYKETQYF
>once|TRBJ1-2|TRBV12-3/TRBV12-4|-
TGTGCCAGCAGTTTTTCAGGGGCTGGCTACACCTTC
CASSFSGAGYTF
>-|TRBJ2-1|TRBV2|TRBD2
TGTGCCAGCAGTGAAGAGCGGGGGGCCTACAATGAGCAGTTCTTC
CASSEERGAYNEQFF
>-|TRBJ1-1|TRBV6-5|TRBD1
TGTGCCAGCAGCGGGGACAGGGCTAACACTGAAGCTTTCTTT
CASSGDRANTEAFF
>once|TRBJ2-1|TRBV27|-
TGTGCCAGCAGTGGGACTCTCAACGACTACAATGAGCAGTTCTTC
CASSGTLNDYNEQFF
>-|TRBJ2-2|TRBV7-3|-
TGTGCCAGCAGCCTCCTTCGGCCCAGGGCGAACACCGGGGAGCTGTTTTTT
CASSLLRPRANTGELFF
>-|TRBJ2-5|TRBV7-3|TRBD1
TGTGCCAGCAGCTGCCCCGGGACAGGGTTGGGAAAGACCCAGTACTTC
CASSCPGTGLGKTQYF
>-|TRBJ2-2|TRBV6-5|-
TGTGCCAGCACCGAAAGGGGAACCGGGGAGCTGTTTTTT
CASTERGTGELFF
>-|TRBJ2-6|TRBV5-8|-
TGTGCCAGCAGCCCCGGGTATAGCTCTGGGGCCAACGTCCTGACTTTC
CASSPGYSSGANVLTF
>-|TRBJ1-5|TRBV2|-
TGTGCCAGCAGTCAACCCCGAGGCTGGGGGGGCGAGTGGCAGCCCCAGCATTTT
CASSQPRGWGGEWQPQHF
>-|TRBJ2-1|TRBV3-1/TRBV3-2|-
TGTGCCAGCAGCTCATCGACCGGGACACCGAATGAGCAGTTCTTC
CASSSSTGTPNEQFF
>-|TRBJ2-7|TRBV12-3/TRBV12-4|-
TGTGCCTCGCGGGTGACCCCCTCCTACGAGCAGTACTTC
CASRVTPSYEQYF
>-|TRBJ2-3|TRBV5-1|TRBD2
TGCGCCAGCAGCCTAGCGGGCGGCACAGATACGCAGTATTTT
CASSLAGGTDTQYF
>-|TRBJ2-3|TRBV6-1|TRBD2
TGTGCCAGCAGTGAAGGGGCGGGAGCACCAGATACGCAGTATTTT
CASSEGAGAPDTQYF
>-|TRBJ2-2|TRBV6-5|-
TGTGCCAGCTGGCGAGGAGGCCCGGACGGGGAGCTGTTTTTT
CASWRGGPDGELFF
>-|TRBJ2-7|TRBV19|-
TGTGCCAGTAGTCGCACAGGGGACTCAAGTACCTACGAGCAGTACTTC
CASSRTGDSSTYEQYF
>once|TRBJ1-1|TRBV6-5|-
TGTGCCATATTCTACACTGAAGCTTTCTTT
CAIFYTEAFF
>few|TRBJ2-5|TRBV7-9|-
TGTGCCAGCATCCACCTGGCGGAAGAGACCCAGTACTTC
CASIHLAEETQYF
>-|TRBJ2-2|TRBV3-1/TRBV3-2|TRBD1
TGTGCCAGCAGCCAAGGCCGAGGGACAGGCACGAACACCGGGGAGCTGTTTTTT
CASSQGRGTGTNTGELFF
>-|TRBJ2-4|TRBV7-2|TRBD1
TGTGCCAGCAGCTTAGTCCCAGGGGGTCTAAACATTCAGTACTTC
CASSLVPGGLNIQYF
>-|TRBJ2-7|TRBV7-6|-
TGTGCCAGCAGCCCGCGACGGACACTCTCCTACGAGCAGTACTTC
CASSPRRTLSYEQYF
>-|TRBJ2-1|TRBV28|TRBD2
TGTGCCAGCAGTTACAAAACGGGGGGAGATGAGCAGTTCTTC
CASSYKTGGDEQFF
>-|TRBJ2-2|TRBV11-1|TRBD2
TGTGCCAGCTGCACCGGGACTACGAACACCGGGGAGCTGTTTTTT
CASCTGTTNTGELFF
>few|TRBJ1-5|TRBV10-2|-
TGCGCCACAAAACAGGGTAGTGATAGCAATCAGCCCCAGCATTTT
CATKQGSDSNQPQHF
>-|TRBJ2-7|TRBV7-9|TRBD2
TGTGCCAGCAGCGAGGGACTAGCGGGGGCCACTCCCTACGAGCAGTACTTC
CASSEGLAGATPYEQYF